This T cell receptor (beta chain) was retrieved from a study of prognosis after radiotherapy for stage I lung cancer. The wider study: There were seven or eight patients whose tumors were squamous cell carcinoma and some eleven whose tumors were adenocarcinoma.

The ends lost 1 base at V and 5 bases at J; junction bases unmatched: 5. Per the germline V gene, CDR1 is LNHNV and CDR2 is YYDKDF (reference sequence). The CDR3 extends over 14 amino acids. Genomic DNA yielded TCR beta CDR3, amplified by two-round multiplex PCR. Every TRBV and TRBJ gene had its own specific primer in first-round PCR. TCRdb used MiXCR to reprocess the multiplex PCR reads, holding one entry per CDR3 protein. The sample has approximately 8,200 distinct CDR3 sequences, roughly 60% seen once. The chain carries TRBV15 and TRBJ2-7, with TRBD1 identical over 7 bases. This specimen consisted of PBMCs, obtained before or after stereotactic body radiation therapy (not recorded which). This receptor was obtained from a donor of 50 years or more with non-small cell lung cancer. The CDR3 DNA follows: TGTGCCACCAGCAGAGCTTTCACAGGGGACGAGCAGTACTTC. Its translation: CATSRAFTGDEQYF.